The present T cell receptor (beta chain) was sequenced within a study of breast tumors, draining lymph nodes, adjacent tissues. Study observations and caveats: Tumor TCR diversity was below lymph nodes but above nontumor tissue. The lymph node origin of tumor T cells was framed as consistent with a hypothesis, not demonstrated.

The lymph nodes were axillary draining lymph nodes from breast cancer patients. TCRdb reprocessed the multiplex PCR reads via MiXCR and lists one record per CDR3 protein. The data show about 100,000 distinct CDR3 sequences, with about 20% seen just once and around 1.2% held by the top ten. The CDR3 runs 15 residues. CDR1 and CDR2 from the germline V gene are MNHEY and SVGEGT. Notes on this clonotype: The antigen is unknown. A junction end diverges from the germline sequence, so it may reflect a read error.

Sequenced input: axillary lymph node tissue. The rearrangement joins TRBV6-2 or TRBV6-3 to TRBJ2-5; 10 bases align to TRBD2. The receptor's source is a female donor with breast cancer. Some clones in this sample may be carry-over from other donors' samples. CDR3 protein: CASRASGRAVEAQHF. The CDR3 bases are TGTGCCAGCAGAGCGAGCGGGAGGGCCGTAGAGGCCCAGCACTTC.